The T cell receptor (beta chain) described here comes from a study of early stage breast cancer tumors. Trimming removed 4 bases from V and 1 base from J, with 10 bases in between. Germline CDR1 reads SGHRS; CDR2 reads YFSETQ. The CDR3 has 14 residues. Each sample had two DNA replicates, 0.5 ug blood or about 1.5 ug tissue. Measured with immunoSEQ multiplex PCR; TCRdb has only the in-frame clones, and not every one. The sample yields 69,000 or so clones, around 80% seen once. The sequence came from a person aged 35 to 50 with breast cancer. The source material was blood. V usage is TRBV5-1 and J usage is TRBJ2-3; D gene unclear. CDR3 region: CASSPKTRTDTQYF. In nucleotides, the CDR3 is TGCGCCAGCAGCCCAAAAACACGCACAGATACGCAGTATTTT.